Below are 26 T cell receptor beta chains sequenced from a single sample in a study of T cell repertoires in cytomegalovirus infection (dated by TCRdb to the late 2010s). These reads were obtained on an Illumina HiSeq 1500. TCRdb cleaned the public reads at Q25 with fastp, built clones with MiXCR and kept in-frame beta chains. For every CDR3 protein sequence, its rows merge into one entry that carries the most common genes and DNA. The sample contains 150,000 or so distinct CDR3 sequences, around 24% of them found a single time. The ten largest clones add up to approximately 9.9% of the sample. Sequencing was performed on PBMCs. The receptors stem from a human donor in good health (CMV status not recorded). Some clones in this sample may be carry-over from other donors' samples.

This clonotype has a count of ten or more. The chain has TRBV7-8 and TRBJ2-3; 10 bases line up with TRBD2. V trimming: 6 bases; J trimming: 2 bases; junction bases outside the gene matches: 5. CDR1 and CDR2 from the germline V gene are SGHVS and FQNEAQ. The CDR3 has 15 residues. The CDR3 here is CASSLLAGLTDTQYF. In nucleotides, the CDR3 is TGTGCCAGCAGTTTACTAGCGGGGCTCACAGATACGCAGTATTTT.

At least ten counts were recorded for this clonotype. The genes are TRBV12-3 or TRBV12-4 and TRBJ1-1; 8 positions agree with TRBD1. The CDR3 consists of 18 residues. The J segment lost 6 bases and the V segment lost 4 bases, leaving 19 bases of the junction unmatched. Written as DNA, the CDR3 is TGTGCCAGCAGTTACCCCACGGACAGGGATGTGGTATACGCTGAAGCTTTCTTT. Translating gives CASSYPTDRDVVYAEAFF.

V gene TRBV30 combines with J gene TRBJ1-2, with D perhaps matching TRBD1 (6 bases). Trimming took 1 base from V and 7 from J, leaving 13 bases between them. The germline V gene has CDR1 GTSNPN and CDR2 SVGIG (reference sequence). The CDR3 loop spans 13 amino acids. The CDR3 nucleotides are TGTGCCTGGAGTGGGCAGGGGACGGCTGGCTACACCTTC. Translation: CAWSGQGTAGYTF.

The chain's CDR3 is CASSQDTGGANTGELFF. Here the CDR3 DNA reads TGCGCCAGCAGCCAAGATACAGGGGGCGCGAACACCGGGGAGCTGTTTTTT. The chain employs TRBV4-1 and TRBJ2-2, with TRBD1 identical over 9 bases. V was pared by 0 bases and J by 0 bases, with 2 bases of the junction left unmatched. Germline loops: CDR1 MGHRA, CDR2 YSYEKL. This CDR3 has 17 amino acids.

This clonotype was counted at least ten times. This chain joins TRBV7-6 and TRBJ1-2, with D perhaps TRBD1 (5 bases). V was trimmed by 3 bases and J by 4 bases, leaving 15 bases between them. Germline lookup yields CDR1 SGHVS and CDR2 FNYEAQ. CDR3 length: 15 amino acids. The CDR3 nucleotides read TGTGCCAGCAGCTTTTCATCCGGGACGGGCTATGGCTACACCTTC. Encoded protein: CASSFSSGTGYGYTF.

The V gene is TRBV29-1, the J gene TRBJ2-7; D remains unclear. The CDR3 runs to 12 residues. Germline V CDR1 and CDR2: SQVTM, ANQGSEA. Trimming removed 3 bases at V and 2 bases at J, with 8 bases between. Here the CDR3 reads CSVDDGTYEQYF. As DNA, the CDR3 is TGCAGCGTTGATGATGGAACCTACGAGCAGTACTTC.

This rearrangement joins TRBV20-1 to TRBJ2-7; 11 nucleotides align to TRBD2. The germline gives CDR1 DFQATT, CDR2 SNEGSKA (reference sequence). The CDR3 extends over 13 amino acids. Trimming removed 3 bases from V and 4 bases from J; junction bases left unmatched: 2. This CDR3 reads CSASIAGGYEQYF. The CDR3 coding sequence is TGCAGTGCTAGCATAGCGGGAGGGTACGAGCAGTACTTC.

Note on this clonotype: A much larger clone is a single base away; this may be a read error. This rearrangement joins TRBV2 to TRBJ2-5, with D perhaps being TRBD1 or TRBD2 (6 bases each). This CDR3 region has 12 residues. The V end lost 7 bases, the J end lost 8 bases, and 14 bases lay between the germline ends. The V gene's germline CDR1 is SNHLY and CDR2 FYNNEI. The CDR3 loop reads CASTGDSDTQYF. The CDR3 nucleotides are TGTGCCAGCACAGGGGACTCCGATACCCAGTACTTC.

This clonotype was seen more than once but under ten times. The chain's CDR3 is CASRASVNSPLHF. The CDR3 DNA reads TGTGCCAGCAGGGCTTCGGTGAATTCACCCCTCCACTTT. This chain uses TRBV7-9 with TRBJ1-6; D not certain. The CDR3 has 13 amino acids. V lost 6 bases to trimming and J lost 7 bases, with 10 bases between them. The germline CDR1 and CDR2 sequences are SEHNR and FQNEAQ (reference sequence).

This clonotype was counted only a few times. The chain employs TRBV7-4 and TRBJ2-5; TRBD1 agrees at 10 bases. The V segment lost 4 bases and the J segment 14 bases; nucleotides outside the gene matches: 4. Germline values: CDR1 SGHVT, CDR2 SQSDAQ. This CDR3 has 11 residues. CDR3 in amino acids: CASSSGTGAYF. The CDR3 DNA reads TGTGCCAGCAGCTCCGGGACAGGGGCATACTTC.

This clonotype was seen a few times. The CDR3 nucleotides read TGTGCCAGCCAGGGTGATGGGAGCAATCAGCCCCAGCATTTT. Translating gives CASQGDGSNQPQHF. The genes are TRBV28 and TRBJ1-5; tentatively, D is TRBD1 (5 bases). Germline V gene sequence: CDR1 MDHEN, CDR2 SYDVKM. The CDR3 has 14 amino acids. The ends were cut back, 8 bases at V and 1 base at J, with 12 bases in the middle.

A few counts support this clonotype. The chain couples TRBV12-3 or TRBV12-4 to TRBJ1-1, with D uncertain. V lost 5 bases to trimming and J lost 6 bases, with 16 bases between them. This CDR3 contains 14 residues. CDR3 loop: CASSPNPAGAEAFF. CDR3 sequence (DNA): TGTGCCAGCAGTCCCAACCCAGCCGGAGCTGAAGCTTTCTTT.

The chain has TRBV29-1 and TRBJ2-5; 7 bases agree with TRBD2. Trimming removed 4 bases from V and 5 bases from J; junction bases left unmatched: 1. CDR1 SQVTM and CDR2 ANQGSEA come from the germline V gene. The CDR3 extends over 11 amino acids. The CDR3 sequence is CSVGEGETQYF. CDR3 coding DNA: TGCAGCGTTGGGGAGGGGGAGACCCAGTACTTC. The full variable domain, with the rest looked up from reference TRBV29-1 and TRBJ2-5, is SAVISQKPSRDICQRGTSLTIQCQVDSQVTMMFWYRQQPGQSLTLIATANQGSEATYESGFVIDKFPISRPNLTFSTLTVSNMSPEDSSIYLCSVGEGETQYFGPGTRLLVL.

This rearrangement joins TRBV27 to TRBJ2-1, with no clear D. V lost 6 bases and J lost 4, with 13 bases in between. CDR3 size: 14 residues. Germline values: CDR1 MNHEY, CDR2 SMNVEV (reference sequence). CDR3 sequence (DNA): TGTGCCAGCAGCTTTGGATTGGGATACAATGAGCAGTTCTTC. It translates to CASSFGLGYNEQFF.

Only a few counts were recorded for this clonotype. V is TRBV6-5 and J is TRBJ2-3; the match to TRBD2 covers 7 bases. The junction had 11 bases not matched to a gene; V was cut back by 7 bases and J by 1 base. The CDR3 is 16 residues long. Germline V CDR1 and CDR2: MNHEY, SVGAGI. The CDR3 protein is CASTFTSASGTDTQYF. The DNA of the CDR3 is TGTGCCAGCACATTCACTAGCGCCTCTGGCACAGATACGCAGTATTTT.

The chain recombines TRBV7-3 with TRBJ1-1; D may be TRBD1 (5 bases). This CDR3 region has 17 residues. CDR1 is SGHTA, CDR2 FQGTGA, per germline. V gave up 0 bases and J gave up 5 bases, with 19 bases separating them. Here the CDR3 DNA reads TGTGCCAGCAGCTTAACGTTTGGTGGGGGGGGTGCGACTGAAGCTTTCTTT. Encoded protein: CASSLTFGGGGATEAFF.

This clonotype has a handful of counts. The chain is built from TRBV5-4 and TRBJ2-2; TRBD1 aligns across 8 bases. The length of the CDR3 is 15 residues. Per the germline V gene, CDR1 is SGHNT and CDR2 is YYREEE (reference sequence). After removal of 0 bases from V and 7 bases from J, the junction contained 5 bases not matched to a gene. The CDR3 protein is CASSLARGPDGELFF. The CDR3 DNA is TGTGCCAGCAGCTTGGCCAGGGGGCCGGACGGGGAGCTGTTTTTT.

Many counts were recorded for this clonotype. J is TRBJ1-1 and V is TRBV7-8; weak D call: TRBD1 (6 bases). Germline V gene lookup returns CDR1 SGHVS and CDR2 FQNEAQ. This CDR3 spans 16 amino acids. V was cut by 2 bases and J by 0 bases, with 13 bases left in between. CDR3 region: CASSLFTTGLNTEAFF. The CDR3 DNA sequence: TGTGCCAGCAGCTTATTTACCACAGGGCTGAACACTGAAGCTTTCTTT.

The chain links TRBV5-1 to TRBJ2-1, with 12 bases that match TRBD2. The CDR3 runs to 16 residues. In germline, CDR1 is SGHRS, CDR2 YFSETQ. V was pared by 4 bases and J by 5 bases, with 7 bases of the junction left unmatched. CDR3 amino acids: CASSPGRLAGDNEQFF. CDR3 bases: TGCGCCAGCAGCCCCGGAAGACTAGCGGGGGACAATGAGCAGTTCTTC. Looking up the rest from reference TRBV5-1 and TRBJ2-1 gives the full variable domain: KAGVTQTPRYLIKTRGQQVTLSCSPISGHRSVSWYQQTPGQGLQFLFEYFSETQRNKGNFPGRFSGRQFSNSRSEMNVSTLELGDSALYLCASSPGRLAGDNEQFFGPGTRLTVL.

The sample holds a few counts of this clonotype. CDR3 in amino acids: CAISDPTRGRAYEQYF. The DNA for the CDR3 is TGTGCCATCAGTGACCCAACGAGAGGGAGGGCCTACGAGCAGTACTTC. The chain couples TRBV10-3 to TRBJ2-7; 7 bases fit TRBD2. The germline gives CDR1 ENHRY, CDR2 SYGVKD. Losses at the gene ends were 3 bases for V and 2 bases for J; bases not matched to a gene: 10. The CDR3 has 16 residues.

The chain is built from TRBV11-3 and TRBJ2-2; D gene unclear. This CDR3 has 11 residues. Trimming pared 6 bases from V and 5 bases from J, leaving 4 bases between. Germline loops: CDR1 SGHNT, CDR2 YENEEA. CDR3 loop: CASRATGELFF. For the CDR3, the DNA is TGTGCCAGCAGGGCAACCGGGGAGCTGTTTTTT. The variable domain in full, with the rest retrieved from reference TRBV11-3 and TRBJ2-2, is EAGVVQSPRYKIIEKKQPVAFWCNPISGHNTLYWYLQNLGQGPELLIRYENEEAVDDSQLPKDRFSAERLKGVDSTLKIQPAELGDSAVYLCASRATGELFFGEGSRLTVL.

This chain joins TRBV11-2 and TRBJ2-7, with a weak D call TRBD1 (5 bases). The CDR3 runs to 16 residues. Germline CDR1 SGHAT, CDR2 FQNNGV. With 2 bases removed from V and 2 bases from J, the gap between germline ends came to 16 bases. The CDR3 loop is CASSLYQGGKAYEQYF. The CDR3 region has the DNA TGTGCCAGCAGCTTATATCAGGGCGGAAAGGCCTACGAGCAGTACTTC.

This chain connects TRBV19 to TRBJ1-2, with D unclear. The CDR3 consists of 13 residues. V dropped 1 base and J dropped 8 bases, with 11 bases sitting between them. Germline values: CDR1 LNHDA, CDR2 SQIVND (reference sequence). The CDR3 spells CASSIVEGKGYTF. The DNA of the CDR3 is TGTGCCAGTAGTATAGTAGAGGGAAAAGGCTACACCTTC.

Many counts were recorded for this clonotype. This chain connects TRBV7-2 to TRBJ2-5, with 10 bases matching TRBD1. The CDR3 is made up of 14 amino acids. Germline V gene data show CDR1 as SGHTA and CDR2 as FQGNSA. After removal of 5 bases from V and 4 bases from J, the junction contained 4 bases not matched to a gene. DNA of the CDR3: TGTGCCAGCAGCCTTGACAGGGGGCCAGAGACCCAGTACTTC. Protein product: CASSLDRGPETQYF.

Ten or more counts support this clonotype. The chain links TRBV7-8 to TRBJ2-1; D could derive from TRBD1 or TRBD2 (5 bases each). The CDR3 extends over 12 amino acids. Germline-derived CDR1 and CDR2 are SGHVS and FQNEAQ. Between the trimmed V and J ends, which lost 6 bases and 9 bases, there was a span of 12 bases. CDR3 sequence reads: CASRGRDREQFF. In DNA form, the CDR3 reads TGTGCCAGCAGAGGTAGGGACCGTGAGCAGTTCTTC.

This clonotype occurred a few times. The chain combines TRBV6-2 or TRBV6-3 with TRBJ2-2; 7 bases match TRBD1. The CDR3 is 17 residues long. Trimming removed 0 bases from V and 0 bases from J; junction bases left unmatched: 4. Germline assignment: CDR1 MNHEY and CDR2 SVGEGT. Here the CDR3 DNA reads TGTGCCAGCAGTTACTCCCGGGACAGAGCGAACACCGGGGAGCTGTTTTTT. Translating it yields CASSYSRDRANTGELFF.